This TCR beta chain was observed in a study of T-cell reconstitution after alpha-beta-depleted transplantation in children. The study's findings and limits: Alpha-beta T cells present about two months after transplant were reported to originate from several hundred expanded graft clones. Diversity and T-cell counts at one year after transplant derived mostly from new T cells. Some patients' high day-60 TCRbeta diversity was attributed to recipient cells surviving conditioning.

The V segment lost 6 bases and the J segment 6 bases; nucleotides outside the gene matches: 8. The CDR3 covers 14 residues. Germline values: CDR1 SGHTA, CDR2 FQGNSA. Researchers prepared the TCRbeta library using unique molecular identifiers, the study reports. Via MiXCR, TCRdb re-called the PCR reads, giving one row per CDR3 protein. The sample has about 260,000 distinct CDR3 sequences, approximately 8.9% seen once. This clonotype was detected ten times or more. What it binds is unknown. This specimen consisted of PBMCs, mostly from graft donor cells, obtained 180 days after TCRalphabeta/CD19-depleted stem cell transplant. This chain connects TRBV7-2 to TRBJ1-2, with TRBD1 matching over 9 bases. This receptor was obtained from a male patient aged 10 to 17 who had a stem cell transplant for acute lymphoblastic leukemia, so the T cells may come from the graft donor. Here the CDR3 DNA reads TGTGCCAGCAGAATCCGGGACAGGGAGAATGGCTACACCTTC. Translation: CASRIRDRENGYTF.